Only a few counts were recorded for the clone carrying this T cell receptor (beta chain). Its antigen is not identified. The data were obtained in a study of blood T cells in healthy people across ages. Findings of the study overall: Researchers report that TCR beta diversity correlated strongly with naive T cell percentage.

Each sample had at least 6 million PBMCs isolated. Using a J-beta primer mix together with a sample-barcoded 5' primer, a second PCR was run for about 6 to 12 cycles. A 12-random-nucleotide template-switch adaptor tagged each cDNA molecule. TCRdb reprocessed the 5' RACE reads via MiXCR and lists one record per CDR3 protein. The table shows some 1.5 million distinct CDR3 sequences, with approximately 30% occurring only once. The CDR3 is 14 residues long. Germline values: CDR1 LGHDT, CDR2 YNNKEL (reference sequence). Trimming removed 0 bases at V and 6 bases at J, with 11 bases between. The sample comprised blood. This TCR was recovered from a woman in her 30s in good health. The chain couples TRBV3-1 to TRBJ1-2, with TRBD1 as a possible D gene (5 bases). DNA of the CDR3: TGTGCCAGCAGCCAAGAGGGACCACGGGATGGCTACACCTTC. Its protein is CASSQEGPRDGYTF.